This T cell receptor (beta chain) comes out of a study of beta chain features in type 1 diabetes. Findings and limits, study-wide: Short templates might get an advantage during PCR, and this would be equal in patients and controls. The study left unresolved whether HLA type influences TCRB rearrangement.

What was sequenced were expressed TCRB transcripts, since all of the isolated RNA had been reverse transcribed. The assay was immunoSEQ multiplex PCR, and TCRdb's table has in-frame clones only and misses some. The data contain about 150,000 clones, roughly 11% of them singletons. On this clone itself: Its target is unknown.

Trimming left V 0 bases short and J 8 bases short, with 19 bases between. The CDR3 extends over 16 amino acids. Germline V lookup: CDR1 LGHNA, CDR2 YNFKEQ. The source of this sequence is a man younger than 35 in good health. The material sequenced was central memory CD4+ T cells from blood. This chain uses TRBV4-2 with TRBJ1-2; D is undetermined. CDR3 loop: CASSQDWAPGNEGYTF. The CDR3 nucleotides read TGTGCCAGCAGCCAAGATTGGGCCCCGGGAAATGAAGGCTACACCTTC.